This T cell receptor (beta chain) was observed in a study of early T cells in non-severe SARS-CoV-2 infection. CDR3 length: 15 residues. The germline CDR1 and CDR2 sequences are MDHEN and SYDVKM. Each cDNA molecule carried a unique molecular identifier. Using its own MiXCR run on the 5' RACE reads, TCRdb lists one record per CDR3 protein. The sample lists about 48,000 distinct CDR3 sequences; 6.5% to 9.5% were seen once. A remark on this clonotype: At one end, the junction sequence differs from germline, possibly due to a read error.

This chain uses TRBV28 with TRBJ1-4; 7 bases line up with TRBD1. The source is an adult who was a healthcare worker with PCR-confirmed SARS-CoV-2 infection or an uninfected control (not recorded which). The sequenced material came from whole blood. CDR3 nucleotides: TGTGCCAGCGGTTTAGACAGGGCAACTAATGAAAAACTGTTTTTT. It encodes CASGLDRATNEKLFF.